Below, 6 T cell receptor beta chains from the same sample are listed, as sequenced in a study of cytomegalovirus exposure and HLA in healthy donors. The study ran its PCR with 60 Vbeta and 13 Jbeta primers. Repertoires were generated with immunoSEQ multiplex PCR, while TCRdb's copy carries only in-frame clones and drops some. The sample carries 150,000 to 200,000 clones, more than 75% recorded once. The sequencing input was PBMCs. The receptor set was obtained from a girl under three years old in good health and CMV-seronegative.

A few counts support this clone. CDR3 region: CASSFGVGGSPLHF. CDR3 coding DNA: TGTGCCAGCAGCTTTGGGGTAGGGGGTTCACCCCTCCACTTT. The chain uses TRBV5-6 and TRBJ1-6, with D possibly being TRBD1 (6 bases). Looked up from germline, CDR1 is SGHDT and CDR2 is YYEEEE. V was cut by 2 bases and J by 9 bases, with 12 bases left in between. This CDR3 is 14 amino acids long.

The V call is TRBV6-5, the J call TRBJ2-7, with TRBD2 identical over 8 bases. V lost 4 bases to trimming and J lost 3 bases; unmatched junction nucleotides: 2. The CDR3 loop spans 13 amino acids. In germline, CDR1 is MNHEY, CDR2 SVGAGI. CDR3 nucleotide sequence: TGTGCCAGCAGTTCACTAGCGGACTACGAGCAGTACTTC. This sequence encodes CASSSLADYEQYF.

The chain uses TRBV4-1 and TRBJ2-7, with TRBD2 matching over 7 bases. Per germline, CDR1 MGHRA and CDR2 YSYEKL. The junction had 6 bases not matched to a gene; V was cut back by 1 base and J by 0 bases. The CDR3 length is 16 residues. The CDR3 sequence is CASSQAPSGSSYEQYF. The CDR3 DNA follows: TGCGCCAGCAGCCAAGCCCCTAGCGGAAGCTCCTACGAGCAGTACTTC.

The chain combines TRBV5-4 with TRBJ2-2; 8 bases are shared with TRBD1. Germline V lookup: CDR1 SGHNT, CDR2 YYREEE (reference sequence). This CDR3 is built from 17 residues. Trimming took 4 bases from V and 1 from J; bases not matched to a gene: 9. This chain's CDR3 is CASSGGQGRLNTGELFF. As DNA, the CDR3 is TGTGCCAGCAGCGGCGGACAGGGCCGTTTGAACACCGGGGAGCTGTTTTTT. Supplemented by reference TRBV5-4 and TRBJ2-2, the full variable domain reads ETGVTQSPTHLIKTRGQQVTLRCSSQSGHNTVSWYQQALGQGPQFIFQYYREEENGRGNFPPRFSGLQFPNYSSELNVNALELDDSALYLCASSGGQGRLNTGELFFGEGSRLTVL.

The V gene is TRBV5-6, the J gene TRBJ1-2, with 8 positions matching TRBD1. In germline, CDR1 is SGHDT, CDR2 YYEEEE. This CDR3 is built from 13 residues. The V gene end was trimmed by 4 bases and the J gene end by 8 bases; junction bases not matched to a gene: 7. Here the CDR3 DNA reads TGTGCCAGCAGCCTGGGACAGGTGGGGGGCTACACCTTC. This sequence encodes CASSLGQVGGYTF.

This chain links TRBV19 with TRBJ1-2; maybe TRBD1 (5 bases). Trimming shortened V by 6 bases and J by 6 bases, and 20 bases separated the two germline ends. Looked up from germline, CDR1 is LNHDA and CDR2 is SQIVND (reference sequence). This CDR3 comprises 15 residues. The CDR3 loop reads CASRTTQGGRDGYTF. Here the CDR3 DNA reads TGTGCCAGTAGGACAACCCAGGGAGGGCGGGATGGCTACACCTTC.